These 3 T cell receptor beta chains were sequenced from one sample in a study of Ad26.COV2.S vaccination and SARS-CoV-2 variants. The treatment here: over 15 received Ad26.COV2.S at low or high dose, single or two shots; about 5 received placebo; per-sample allocation not given. It was on day 63 after the first vaccine or placebo injection that samples were taken. The repertoire was sequenced with immunoSEQ multiplex PCR; TCRdb's copy has only in-frame clones and lacks some. The sample shows more than 400,000 clones, 80% to 95% of them seen only once. Here the sequenced sample was peripheral blood, taken in a trial of Ad26.COV2.S vaccine versus placebo. These receptors were taken from a person between 18 and 59 years old who received the Ad26.COV2.S COVID-19 vaccine or a placebo.

V gene TRBV18 combines with J gene TRBJ1-3; possibly TRBD1 for D (5 bases). This CDR3 region has 17 residues. From germline, CDR1 is KGHSH and CDR2 LQKENI. V gave up 2 bases and J gave up 0 bases, with 14 bases separating them. The CDR3 sequence is CASSPFLDTSSGNTIYF. DNA of the CDR3: TGTGCCAGCTCACCATTTCTGGACACTAGCTCTGGAAACACCATATATTTT.

This clone was seen more than once but under ten times. The gene calls are TRBV19 and TRBJ2-7, with a possible D match to TRBD1 (6 bases). This CDR3 comprises 14 residues. Per the germline V gene, CDR1 is LNHDA and CDR2 is SQIVND (reference sequence). Trimming removed 3 bases at V and 3 bases at J, with 12 bases between. CDR3 nucleotides: TGTGCCAGTAGTATGGGTCAGGGGCTCTACGAGCAGTACTTC. This codes for CASSMGQGLYEQYF.

The J gene is TRBJ2-5, the V gene TRBV14; D ambiguous. Trimming removed 3 bases at V and 7 bases at J, with 12 bases between. This CDR3 is 13 amino acids long. Germline assignment: CDR1 SGHDN and CDR2 FVKESK. DNA for the CDR3: TGTGCCAGCAGCCAGGCCGTAAAAGGGACCCAGTACTTC. It encodes CASSQAVKGTQYF.